This TCR beta chain was identified during a study of regulatory T cells in long-lasting Graves disease. Study outcomes and limitations: Persistent Graves' cases showed lower TCR diversity than newly diagnosed cases. Patients with persistent disease shared 2,500 or so public clonotypes, outpacing the 966 shared by new patients.

The time point: newly diagnosed GD, antithyroid drugs for less than 3 months. The authors made the TCR library using RNA they extracted from PBMCs. The TCR beta library used iRepertoire HTBI primers with Arm-PCR amplification of CDR3. MiXCR was run by TCRdb on the multiplex PCR reads, yielding one entry per CDR3 protein. The sample has 510,000 or so distinct CDR3 sequences, 12% seen once. Germline values: CDR1 SEHNR, CDR2 FQNEAQ (reference sequence). The CDR3 is 20 residues long. Trimming left V 5 bases short and J 2 bases short, with 30 bases between. About this clonotype: The antigen is undetermined.

These sequences were also reported in another study, on T cells in Graves' hyperthyroidism and ophthalmopathy.

The clonotype comes from a woman aged 25 to 39 with Graves disease. The material sequenced was peripheral blood mononuclear cells (PBMCs), taken at new diagnosis, from a patient treated with antithyroid drugs. The chain joins TRBV7-9 to TRBJ2-5; D is possibly TRBD1 or TRBD2 (5 bases each). CDR3 coding DNA: TGTGCCAGCAGCCCTTATGGGGGTGGGGGAGTTGGTTATCGGCAAGAGACCCAGTACTTC. It translates to CASSPYGGGGVGYRQETQYF.